This entry lists 19 T cell receptor beta chains sequenced from one sample in a study of Ad26.COV2.S vaccination and SARS-CoV-2 variants. The table came from immunoSEQ multiplex PCR; TCRdb's copy has only in-frame clones and leaves some out. The sample has some 350,000 clones, around 92% seen once; the top ten hold 3.9%. The sequences come from peripheral blood, collected after recovery from COVID-19. These receptors were obtained from a human donor who had recovered from COVID-19.

The chain links TRBV9 to TRBJ2-1; D is possibly TRBD1 (5 bases). CDR1 and CDR2 from the germline V gene are SGDLS and YYNGEE. Deletions cut 3 bases from V and 4 bases from J, with 8 bases between. This CDR3 contains 13 residues. In DNA, the CDR3 is TGTGCCAGCAGCGACAGGCTTTACAATGAGCAGTTCTTC. Protein product: CASSDRLYNEQFF.

Concerning this clone itself: A read error may produce the germline difference seen at one junction end. The chain joins TRBV4-1 to TRBJ2-3; TRBD2 agrees at 8 bases. This CDR3 spans 16 amino acids. Germline V gene sequence: CDR1 MGHRA, CDR2 YSYEKL. The CDR3 nucleotides read TGCGCCACCAGCCCCCCCGGGGGGGGCCGCTCAGATACGCAGTATTTT. Translation: CATSPPGGGRSDTQYF.

This chain links TRBV6-1 with TRBJ1-4; D unresolved. The CDR3 runs 14 residues. The germline CDR1 and CDR2 sequences are MNHNS and SASEGT. V dropped 6 bases and J dropped 4 bases, with 12 bases sitting between them. The CDR3 is CASRPREGNEKLFF. CDR3 nucleotides: TGTGCCAGCAGACCTCGGGAGGGTAATGAAAAACTGTTTTTT.

The chain links TRBV29-1 to TRBJ2-2; D is perhaps TRBD1 or TRBD2 (5 bases each). There are 13 residues in the CDR3. Trimming removed 7 bases from V and 1 base from J, with 10 bases in between. Germline V gene sequence: CDR1 SQVTM, CDR2 ANQGSEA. CDR3 sequence (DNA): TGCAGCGCTAGCACAGGGAACACCGGGGAGCTGTTTTTT. It yields the protein CSASTGNTGELFF.

The chain combines TRBV12-3 or TRBV12-4 with TRBJ1-1; no definite D call. CDR3 length: 13 residues. Trimming took 6 bases from V and 2 from J, leaving 10 bases between them. In DNA form, the CDR3 reads TGTGCCAGCAGCTTCCTGAGTAACACTGAAGCTTTCTTT. Translated: CASSFLSNTEAFF.

V usage is TRBV7-2 and J usage is TRBJ2-7, with D perhaps being TRBD1 or TRBD2 (5 bases each). This CDR3 has 15 amino acids. Germline loops: CDR1 SGHTA, CDR2 FQGNSA. The V gene lost 3 bases and the J gene lost 3 bases, with 15 bases spanning the gap. This chain's CDR3 is CASSFGTAFYYEQYF. The CDR3 nucleotides are TGTGCCAGCAGCTTCGGGACGGCCTTTTACTACGAGCAGTACTTC.

This clone occurred a few times. The V and J genes are TRBV10-1 and TRBJ1-1; a possible D gene is TRBD1 (5 bases). Trimming took 0 bases from V and 8 from J, leaving 7 bases between them. The V gene's germline CDR1 is WNHNN and CDR2 SYGVQD (reference sequence). This CDR3 spans 12 amino acids. For the CDR3, the DNA is TGCGCCAGCAGTGAGTCAGGGGCCGAAGCTTTCTTT. Translated: CASSESGAEAFF.

This chain joins TRBV29-1 and TRBJ1-2; the D gene is possibly TRBD1 (6 bases). The V end lost 6 bases, the J end lost 8 bases, and 16 bases lay between the germline ends. CDR3 length equals 12 residues. The V gene's germline CDR1 is SQVTM and CDR2 ANQGSEA. CDR3 amino acids: CSVWTASSGYTF. CDR3 DNA: TGCAGCGTATGGACAGCTAGTTCGGGCTACACCTTC.

The chain recombines TRBV7-8 with TRBJ1-5, with D hard to call. V was clipped by 1 base and J by 1 base, with 8 bases between them. This CDR3 comprises 15 residues. CDR1 is SGHVS, CDR2 FQNEAQ, per germline. The CDR3 coding sequence is TGTGCCAGCAGCTTAGAACGGCAGAGCAATCAGCCCCAGCATTTT. It is translated as CASSLERQSNQPQHF. The variable domain in full, with the rest retrieved from reference TRBV7-8 and TRBJ1-5, is GAGVSQSPRYKVAKRGQDVALRCDPISGHVSLFWYQQALGQGPEFLTYFQNEAQLDKSGLPSDRFFAERPEGSVSTLKIQRTQQEDSAVYLCASSLERQSNQPQHFGDGTRLSIL.

The count of this clone is one. This chain joins TRBV6-5 and TRBJ1-1, with unresolved D. V lost 5 bases, J lost 1 base, and 11 bases lay in between. Germline-derived CDR1 and CDR2 are MNHEY and SVGAGI. CDR3 length: 14 residues. CDR3 amino acids: CASSLSQGNTEAFF. The CDR3 DNA follows: TGTGCCAGCAGTCTCTCGCAAGGGAACACTGAAGCTTTCTTT.

The chain joins TRBV3-1 (or the pseudogene TRBV3-2) to TRBJ1-1; the match to TRBD1 covers 7 bases. Losses at the gene ends were 4 bases for V and 7 bases for J; bases not matched to a gene: 3. This CDR3 is 12 amino acids long. Looked up from germline, CDR1 is LGHDT and CDR2 is YNNKEL (reference sequence). In DNA, the CDR3 is TGTGCCAGCAGCCTACACAGGGGTGAAGCTTTCTTT. Protein product: CASSLHRGEAFF.

The chain employs TRBV11-2 and TRBJ1-2; tentatively, D is TRBD1 (6 bases). This CDR3 is built from 14 residues. Germline V CDR1 and CDR2: SGHAT, FQNNGV. Trimming shortened V by 3 bases and J by 1 base, and 9 bases separated the two germline ends. This CDR3 is CASSLSRGNYGYTF. As DNA, the CDR3 is TGTGCCAGCAGCTTGTCCAGGGGTAACTATGGCTACACCTTC.

V usage is TRBV2 and J usage is TRBJ1-1; D not certain. CDR3 length: 14 amino acids. Trimming pared 8 bases from V and 0 bases from J, leaving 13 bases between. The V gene's germline CDR1 is SNHLY and CDR2 FYNNEI. The CDR3 region is CASPRAGLNTEAFF. CDR3 coding DNA: TGTGCCAGCCCCCGAGCCGGGTTGAACACTGAAGCTTTCTTT.

The rearrangement links TRBV29-1 to TRBJ1-6, with D tentatively TRBD1 (5 bases). Trimming removed 5 bases at V and 8 bases at J, with 13 bases between. The CDR3 is 13 amino acids. In germline, CDR1 is SQVTM, CDR2 ANQGSEA. The CDR3 DNA sequence: TGCAGCGTTCGCGGAGGGGTGGATTCACCCCTCCACTTT. It specifies CSVRGGVDSPLHF.

The chain is built from TRBV5-5 and TRBJ2-1; either TRBD1 or TRBD2 may fit D (5 bases each). CDR3 size: 20 residues. Germline CDR1 is SGHKS and CDR2 is YYEKEE (reference sequence). V shed 3 bases and J shed 0 bases, with 25 bases lying between them. CDR3 nucleotides: TGTGCCAGCAGCTCCGCCTTACCGGGACGCCCAACCACCTCCTACAATGAGCAGTTCTTC. Amino acid sequence: CASSSALPGRPTTSYNEQFF.

With respect to this clone: Other DNA sequences from this sample encode an identical CDR3 as well. CDR3 in amino acids: CASSVGGNNEQFF. CDR3 sequence (DNA): TGTGCCAGCAGCGTAGGCGGAAACAATGAGCAGTTCTTC. The chain recombines TRBV9 with TRBJ2-1; unclear D gene. The CDR3 has 13 amino acids. V lost 0 bases, J lost 5 bases, and 6 bases lay in between. Germline values: CDR1 SGDLS, CDR2 YYNGEE.

This clone has a single count. The CDR3 DNA follows: TGTGCCAGCAGCTACAGCGGGGGGGATAACACCGGGGAGCTGTTTTTT. Translating it yields CASSYSGGDNTGELFF. The J gene is TRBJ2-2, the V gene TRBV11-2; 10 nucleotides line up with TRBD2. The CDR3 extends over 16 amino acids. Germline loops: CDR1 SGHAT, CDR2 FQNNGV. V lost 4 bases, J lost 2 bases, and 4 bases stayed unmatched.

This clone was detected a few times. The same CDR3 can be traced to other DNA sequences in this sample. In DNA, the CDR3 is TGTGCCAGCTCACCCGGAGGGATGGGCAATCAGCCCCAGCATTTT. It codes for CASSPGGMGNQPQHF. The rearrangement joins TRBV18 to TRBJ1-5; no clear D. The CDR3 is 15 residues long. Trimming cost V 3 bases and J 2 bases, with 11 bases left between them. Per germline, CDR1 KGHSH and CDR2 LQKENI. The entire variable domain, with the rest obtained from reference TRBV18 and TRBJ1-5, is as follows: NAGVMQNPRHLVRRRGQEARLRCSPMKGHSHVYWYRQLPEEGLKFMVYLQKENIIDESGMPKERFSAEFPKEGPSILRIQQVVRGDSAAYFCASSPGGMGNQPQHFGDGTRLSIL.

V and J are TRBV7-8 and TRBJ1-5; no clear D. V lost 1 base, J lost 5 bases, and 12 bases lay in between. Looked up from germline, CDR1 is SGHVS and CDR2 is FQNEAQ. This CDR3 is 15 amino acids long. Here the CDR3 DNA reads TGTGCCAGCAGCTTAGATGGGATCCTAGATCAGCCCCAGCATTTT. This sequence encodes CASSLDGILDQPQHF.